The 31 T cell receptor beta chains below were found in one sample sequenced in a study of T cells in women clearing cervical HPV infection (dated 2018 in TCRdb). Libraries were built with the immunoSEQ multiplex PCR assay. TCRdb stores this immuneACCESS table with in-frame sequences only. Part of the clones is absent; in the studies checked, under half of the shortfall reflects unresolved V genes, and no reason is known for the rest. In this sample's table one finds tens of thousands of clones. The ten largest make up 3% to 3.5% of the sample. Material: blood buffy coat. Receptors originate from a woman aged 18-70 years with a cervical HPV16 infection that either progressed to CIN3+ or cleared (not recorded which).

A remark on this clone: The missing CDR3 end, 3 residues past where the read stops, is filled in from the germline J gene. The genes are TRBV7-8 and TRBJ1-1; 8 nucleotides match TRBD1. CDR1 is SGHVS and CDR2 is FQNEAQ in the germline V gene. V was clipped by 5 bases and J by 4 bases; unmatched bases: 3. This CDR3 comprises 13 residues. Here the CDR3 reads CASSRTGSTEAFF. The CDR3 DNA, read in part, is TGTGCCAGCAGCCGGACAGGGAGCACTGAA.

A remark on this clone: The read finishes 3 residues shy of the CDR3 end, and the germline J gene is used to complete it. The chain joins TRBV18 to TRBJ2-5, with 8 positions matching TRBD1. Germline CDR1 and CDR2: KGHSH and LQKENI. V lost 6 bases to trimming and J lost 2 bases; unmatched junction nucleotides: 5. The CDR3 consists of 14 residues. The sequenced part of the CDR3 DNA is TGTGCCAGCTCCCCCGGGACAGGTCAAGAGACC. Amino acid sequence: CASSPGTGQET. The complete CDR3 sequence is CASSPGTGQETQYF.

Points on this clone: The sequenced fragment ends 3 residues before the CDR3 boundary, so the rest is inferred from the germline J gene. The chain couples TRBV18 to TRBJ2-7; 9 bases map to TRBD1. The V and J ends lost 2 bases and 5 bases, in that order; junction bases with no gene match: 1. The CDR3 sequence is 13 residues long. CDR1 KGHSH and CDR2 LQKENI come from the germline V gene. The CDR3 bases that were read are TGTGCCAGCTCACCAGGGACAGGGAACGAG. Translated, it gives CASSPGTGNE. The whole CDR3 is CASSPGTGNEQYF. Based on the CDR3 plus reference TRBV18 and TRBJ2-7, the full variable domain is NAGVMQNPRHLVRRRGQEARLRCSPMKGHSHVYWYRQLPEEGLKFMVYLQKENIIDESGMPKERFSAEFPKEGPSILRIQQVVRGDSAAYFCASSPGTGNEQYFGPGTRLTVT.

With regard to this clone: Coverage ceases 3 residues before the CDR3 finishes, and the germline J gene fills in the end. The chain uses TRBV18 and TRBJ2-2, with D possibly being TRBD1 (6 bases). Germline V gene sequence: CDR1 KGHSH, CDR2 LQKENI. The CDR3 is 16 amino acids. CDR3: CASSSGQSTDNEKLFF. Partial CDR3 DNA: TGTGCCAGCTCAAGCGGACAGTCCACCGATAATGAAAAG.

CDR3 in amino acids: CASSPSEGADTQYF. CDR3 DNA, as far as it was read: TGTGCCAGCAGTCCTTCGGAGGGCGCAGATACC. V is TRBV5-4 and J is TRBJ2-5, with a tentative D call TRBD2 (6 bases). From the germline J gene comes the end of the CDR3, since the read stops 3 residues before it. This CDR3 contains 14 residues. The germline V gene encodes CDR1 SGHNT and CDR2 YYREEE (reference sequence).

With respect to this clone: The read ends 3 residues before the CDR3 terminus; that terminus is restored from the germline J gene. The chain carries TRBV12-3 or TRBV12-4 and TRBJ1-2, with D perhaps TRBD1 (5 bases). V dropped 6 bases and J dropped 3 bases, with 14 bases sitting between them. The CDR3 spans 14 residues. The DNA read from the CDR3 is TGTGCCAGCAGATGGGGGGGAAGTGACTATGGC. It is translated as CASRWGGSDYG. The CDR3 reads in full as CASRWGGSDYGYTF.

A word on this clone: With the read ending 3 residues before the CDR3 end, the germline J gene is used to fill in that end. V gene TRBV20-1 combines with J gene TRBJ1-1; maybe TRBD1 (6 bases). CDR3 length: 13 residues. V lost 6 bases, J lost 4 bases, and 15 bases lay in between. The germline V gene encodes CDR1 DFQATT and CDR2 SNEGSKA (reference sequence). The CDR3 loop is CSAQQGQPTEAFF. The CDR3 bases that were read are TGCAGTGCCCAGCAGGGGCAGCCCACTGAA.

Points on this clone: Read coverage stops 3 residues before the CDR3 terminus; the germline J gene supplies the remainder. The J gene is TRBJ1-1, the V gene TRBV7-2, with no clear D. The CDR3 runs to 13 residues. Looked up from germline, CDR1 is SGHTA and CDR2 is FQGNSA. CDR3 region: CASSLDSSYEAFF. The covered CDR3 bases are TGTGCCAGCAGCTTAGACTCGTCCTACGAG.

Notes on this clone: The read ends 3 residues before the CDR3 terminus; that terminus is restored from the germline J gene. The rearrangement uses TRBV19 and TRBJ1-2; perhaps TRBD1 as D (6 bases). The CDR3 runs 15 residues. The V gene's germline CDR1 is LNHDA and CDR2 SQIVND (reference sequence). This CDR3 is CASRRTSQGGNDYTF. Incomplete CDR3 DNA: TGTGCCAGTAGACGGACTAGCCAAGGGGGGAATGAC. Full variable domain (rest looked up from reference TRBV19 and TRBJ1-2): DGGITQSPKYLFRKEGQNVTLSCEQNLNHDAMYWYRQDPGQGLRLIYYSQIVNDFQKGDIAEGYSVSREKKESFPLTVTSAQKNPTAFYLCASRRTSQGGNDYTFGSGTRLTVV.

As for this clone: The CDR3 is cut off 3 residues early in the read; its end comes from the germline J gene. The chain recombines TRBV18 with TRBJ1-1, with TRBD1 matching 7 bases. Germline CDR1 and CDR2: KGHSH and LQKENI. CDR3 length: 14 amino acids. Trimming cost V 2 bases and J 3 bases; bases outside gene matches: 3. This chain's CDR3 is CASSPGTGDTEAFF. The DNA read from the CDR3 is TGTGCCAGCTCACCAGGAACAGGGGACACTGAA.

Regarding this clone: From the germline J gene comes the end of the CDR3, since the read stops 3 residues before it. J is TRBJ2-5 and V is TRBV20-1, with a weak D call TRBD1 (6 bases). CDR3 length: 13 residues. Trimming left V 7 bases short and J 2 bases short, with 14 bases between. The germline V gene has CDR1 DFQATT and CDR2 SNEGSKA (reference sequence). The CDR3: CSGSRQVQETQYF. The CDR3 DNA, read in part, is TGCAGTGGTTCGAGACAGGTACAAGAGACC.

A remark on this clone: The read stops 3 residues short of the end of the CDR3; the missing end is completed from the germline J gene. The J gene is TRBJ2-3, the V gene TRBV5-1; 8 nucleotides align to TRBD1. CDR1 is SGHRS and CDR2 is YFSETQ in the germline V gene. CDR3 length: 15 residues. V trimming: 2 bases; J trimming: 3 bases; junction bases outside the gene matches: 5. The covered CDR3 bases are TGCGCCAGCAGCTTATACAGGGGGAGGACAGATACG. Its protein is CASSLYRGRTDT. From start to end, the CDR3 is CASSLYRGRTDTQYF.

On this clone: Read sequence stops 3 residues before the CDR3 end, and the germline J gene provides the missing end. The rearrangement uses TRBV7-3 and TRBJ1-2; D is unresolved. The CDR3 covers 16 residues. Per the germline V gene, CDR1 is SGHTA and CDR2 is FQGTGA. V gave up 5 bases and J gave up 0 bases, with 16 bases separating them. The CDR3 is CASSPSRAGANYGYTF. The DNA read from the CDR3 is TGTGCCAGCAGCCCCTCGCGAGCAGGCGCTAACTATGGC.

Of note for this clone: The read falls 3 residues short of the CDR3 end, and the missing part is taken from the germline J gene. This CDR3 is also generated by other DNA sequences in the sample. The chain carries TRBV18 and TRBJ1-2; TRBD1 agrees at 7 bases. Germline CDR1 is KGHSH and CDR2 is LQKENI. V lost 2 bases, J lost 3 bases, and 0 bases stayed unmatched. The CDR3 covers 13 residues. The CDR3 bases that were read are TGTGCCAGCTCACCAGGACAGGACTATGGC. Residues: CASSPGQDYG. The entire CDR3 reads CASSPGQDYGYTF.

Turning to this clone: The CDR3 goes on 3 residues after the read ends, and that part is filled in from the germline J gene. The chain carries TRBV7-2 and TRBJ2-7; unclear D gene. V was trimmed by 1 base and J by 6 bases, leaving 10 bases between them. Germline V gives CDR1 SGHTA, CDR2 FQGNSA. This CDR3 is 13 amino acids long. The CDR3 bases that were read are TGTGCCAGCAGCTTAGAACACACGGGCGAG. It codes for CASSLEHTGE. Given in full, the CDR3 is CASSLEHTGEQYF.

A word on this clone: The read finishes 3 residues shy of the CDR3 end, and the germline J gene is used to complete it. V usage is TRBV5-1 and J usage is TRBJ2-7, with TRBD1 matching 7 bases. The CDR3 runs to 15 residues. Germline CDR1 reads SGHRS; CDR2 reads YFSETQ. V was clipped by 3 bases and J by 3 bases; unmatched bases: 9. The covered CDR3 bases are TGCGCCAGCAGCTCGATACAGGGGTCCCACTACGAG. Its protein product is CASSSIQGSHYE. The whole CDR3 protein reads CASSSIQGSHYEQYF.

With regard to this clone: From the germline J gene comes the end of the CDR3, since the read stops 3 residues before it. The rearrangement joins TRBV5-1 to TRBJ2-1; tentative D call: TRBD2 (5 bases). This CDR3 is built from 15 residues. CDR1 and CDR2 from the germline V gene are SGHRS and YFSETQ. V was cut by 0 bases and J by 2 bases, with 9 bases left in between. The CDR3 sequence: CASSLVGETYNEQFF. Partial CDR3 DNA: TGCGCCAGCAGCTTGGTCGGGGAGACCTACAATGAG.

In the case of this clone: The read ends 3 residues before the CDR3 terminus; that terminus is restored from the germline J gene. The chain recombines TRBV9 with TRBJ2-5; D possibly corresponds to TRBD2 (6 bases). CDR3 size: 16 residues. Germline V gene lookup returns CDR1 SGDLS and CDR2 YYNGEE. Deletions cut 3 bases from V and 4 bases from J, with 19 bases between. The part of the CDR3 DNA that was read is TGTGCCAGCAGCGGCGGAGCCGGGGGTGGCGGAGAGACC. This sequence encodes CASSGGAGGGGET. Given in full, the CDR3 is CASSGGAGGGGETQYF.

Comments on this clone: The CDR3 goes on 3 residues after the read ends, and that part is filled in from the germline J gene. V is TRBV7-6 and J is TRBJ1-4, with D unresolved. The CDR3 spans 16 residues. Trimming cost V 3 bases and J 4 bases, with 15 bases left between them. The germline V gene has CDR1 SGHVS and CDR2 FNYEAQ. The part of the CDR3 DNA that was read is TGTGCCAGCAGCTTGGAAAAGGGCTATGGTAATGAAAAA. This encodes CASSLEKGYGNEK. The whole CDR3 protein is CASSLEKGYGNEKLFF.

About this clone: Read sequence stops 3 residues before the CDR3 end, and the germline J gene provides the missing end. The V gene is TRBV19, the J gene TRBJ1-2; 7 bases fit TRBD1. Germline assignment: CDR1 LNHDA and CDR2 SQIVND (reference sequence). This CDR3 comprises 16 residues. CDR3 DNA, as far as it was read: TGTGCCAGTAGTACCCACAGGGGACGGCCTTACGATGAC. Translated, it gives CASSTHRGRPYDD. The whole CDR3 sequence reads CASSTHRGRPYDDYTF.

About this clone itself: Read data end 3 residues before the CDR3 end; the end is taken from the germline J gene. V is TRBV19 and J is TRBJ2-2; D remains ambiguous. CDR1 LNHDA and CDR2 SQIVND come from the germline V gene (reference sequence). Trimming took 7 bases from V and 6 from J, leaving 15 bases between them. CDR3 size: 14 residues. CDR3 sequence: CASTSLLRPGELFF. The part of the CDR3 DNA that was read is TGTGCCAGTACCTCCCTTTTGAGGCCCGGGGAG.

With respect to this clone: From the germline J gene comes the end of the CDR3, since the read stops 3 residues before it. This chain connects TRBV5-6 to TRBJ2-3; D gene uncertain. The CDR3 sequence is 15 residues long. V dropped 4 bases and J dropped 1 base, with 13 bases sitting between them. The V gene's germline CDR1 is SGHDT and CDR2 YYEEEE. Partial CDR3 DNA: TGTGCCAGCAGCGCCTTACCCACTGGCACAGATACG. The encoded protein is CASSALPTGTDT. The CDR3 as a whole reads CASSALPTGTDTQYF.

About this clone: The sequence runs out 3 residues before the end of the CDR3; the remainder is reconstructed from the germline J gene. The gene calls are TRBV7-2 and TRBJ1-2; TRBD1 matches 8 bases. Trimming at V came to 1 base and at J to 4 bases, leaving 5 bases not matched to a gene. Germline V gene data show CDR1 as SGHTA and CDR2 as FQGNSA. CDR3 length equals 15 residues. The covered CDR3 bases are TGTGCCAGCAGCTTAGGTCAGGGGGCTATCTATGGC. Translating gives CASSLGQGAIYG. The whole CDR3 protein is CASSLGQGAIYGYTF.

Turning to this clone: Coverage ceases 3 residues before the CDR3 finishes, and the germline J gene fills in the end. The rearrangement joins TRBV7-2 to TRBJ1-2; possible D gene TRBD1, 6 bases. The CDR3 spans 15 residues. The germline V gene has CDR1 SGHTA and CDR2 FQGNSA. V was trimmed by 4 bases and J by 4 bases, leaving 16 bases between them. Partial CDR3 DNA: TGTGCCAGCAGCTCGGTCCAGGGGTTGTTCTATGGC. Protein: CASSSVQGLFYG. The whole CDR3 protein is CASSSVQGLFYGYTF.

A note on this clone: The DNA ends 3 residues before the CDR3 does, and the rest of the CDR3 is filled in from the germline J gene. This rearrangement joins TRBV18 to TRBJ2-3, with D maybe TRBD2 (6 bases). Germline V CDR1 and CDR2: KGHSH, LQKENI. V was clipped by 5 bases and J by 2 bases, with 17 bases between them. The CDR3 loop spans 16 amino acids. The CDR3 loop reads CASSAKSLAHTDTQYF. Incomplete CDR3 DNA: TGTGCCAGCTCAGCCAAATCACTAGCTCACACAGATACG. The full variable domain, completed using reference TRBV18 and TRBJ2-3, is NAGVMQNPRHLVRRRGQEARLRCSPMKGHSHVYWYRQLPEEGLKFMVYLQKENIIDESGMPKERFSAEFPKEGPSILRIQQVVRGDSAAYFCASSAKSLAHTDTQYFGPGTRLTVL.

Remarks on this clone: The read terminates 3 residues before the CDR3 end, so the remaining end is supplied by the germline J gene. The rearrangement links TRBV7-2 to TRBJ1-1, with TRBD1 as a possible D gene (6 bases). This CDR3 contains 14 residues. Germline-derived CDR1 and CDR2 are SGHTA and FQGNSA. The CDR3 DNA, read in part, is TGTGCCAGCAGCCTCGACTACTTAACAGGGGAA. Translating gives CASSLDYLTGE. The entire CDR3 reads CASSLDYLTGEAFF.

The covered CDR3 bases are TGTGCCAGCAGTGAGGGCAGACGAAGCTCCTACGAG. Protein: CASSEGRRSSYE. The CDR3 reads in full as CASSEGRRSSYEQYF. V is TRBV6-1 and J is TRBJ2-7; no reliable D call. Sequencing ends 3 residues short of the CDR3 end; the germline J gene provides the rest. CDR3 length: 15 residues. The germline CDR1 and CDR2 sequences are MNHNS and SASEGT. V lost 3 bases and J 0 bases, leaving 12 bases between the germline ends.

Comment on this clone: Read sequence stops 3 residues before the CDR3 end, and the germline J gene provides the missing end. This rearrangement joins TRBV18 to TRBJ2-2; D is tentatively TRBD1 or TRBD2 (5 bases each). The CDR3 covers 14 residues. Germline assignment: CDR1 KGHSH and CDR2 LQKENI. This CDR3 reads CASSAGSTNEKLFF. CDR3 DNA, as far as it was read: TGTGCCAGCTCAGCAGGGAGCACTAATGAAAAG. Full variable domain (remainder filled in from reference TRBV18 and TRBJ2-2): NAGVMQNPRHLVRRRGQEARLRCSPMKGHSHVYWYRQLPEEGLKFMVYLQKENIIDESGMPKERFSAEFPKEGPSILRIQQVVRGDSAAYFCASSAGSTNEKLFFGEGSRLTVL.

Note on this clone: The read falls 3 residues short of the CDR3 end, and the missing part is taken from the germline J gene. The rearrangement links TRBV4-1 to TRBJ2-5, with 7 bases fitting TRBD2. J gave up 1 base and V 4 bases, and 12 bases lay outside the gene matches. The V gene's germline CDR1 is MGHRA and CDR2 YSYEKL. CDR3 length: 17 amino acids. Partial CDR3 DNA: TGCGCCAGCAGCCGGGACCCGTCTAGCGGCTTCCAAGAGACC. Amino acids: CASSRDPSSGFQET. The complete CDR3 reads CASSRDPSSGFQETQYF.

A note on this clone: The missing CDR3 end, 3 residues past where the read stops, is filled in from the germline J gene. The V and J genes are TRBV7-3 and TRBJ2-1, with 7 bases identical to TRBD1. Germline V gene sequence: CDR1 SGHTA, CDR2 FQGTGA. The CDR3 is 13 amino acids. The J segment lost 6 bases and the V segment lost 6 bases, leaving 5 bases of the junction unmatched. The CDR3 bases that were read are TGTGCCAGCAGTCCCACAGGGGCCAATGAG. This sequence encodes CASSPTGANE. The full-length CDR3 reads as CASSPTGANEQFF.

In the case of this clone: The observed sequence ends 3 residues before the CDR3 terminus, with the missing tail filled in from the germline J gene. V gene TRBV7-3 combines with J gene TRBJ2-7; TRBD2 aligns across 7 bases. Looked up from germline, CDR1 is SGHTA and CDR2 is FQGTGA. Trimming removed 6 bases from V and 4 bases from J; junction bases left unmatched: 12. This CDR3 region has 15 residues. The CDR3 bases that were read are TGTGCCAGCAGTCTACTAGCGCCTACCCGTTACGAG. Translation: CASSLLAPTRYE. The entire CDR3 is CASSLLAPTRYEQYF.